The T cell receptor (beta chain) described here comes from a study of shared clonotypes between healthy human individuals. J lost 6 bases, V lost 5 bases, and 7 bases had no gene match. CDR3 size: 16 residues. CDR1 and CDR2 (germline): SGHTA, FQGTGA. Study-wide results and limits: Memory subsets generally showed smaller estimated richness than naive subsets did. Across four donors, naive CD4 shared 5% to 5.5%, naive CD8 3% to 3.5%, memory CD4 about 2.5%, memory CD8 0.4% to 0.5%. An anticipated effect of sequencing depth on clonotype sharing among donors was recognized.

On this clone: Its antigen is unknown. Other DNA sequences from this sample encode an identical CDR3 as well.

Some clones are missing from TCRdb's copy, which holds only in-frame ones; the method was immunoSEQ multiplex PCR. The table has fewer than 2.5 million clones, approximately 94% seen once; the top ten hold more than 0.35%. The chain has TRBV7-3 and TRBJ2-3; 14 nucleotides agree with TRBD2. The sequencing input was naive CD4+ T cells from PBMCs. Subset indicated: CD45RA+ positively selected. The sequence came from a man younger than 35 in good health. Some clones in this sample may be carry-over from other donors' samples. This CDR3 reads CASSLGLAGGGDTQYF. The CDR3 nucleotides are TGTGCCAGCAGCCTAGGACTAGCGGGAGGTGGGGATACGCAGTATTTT.